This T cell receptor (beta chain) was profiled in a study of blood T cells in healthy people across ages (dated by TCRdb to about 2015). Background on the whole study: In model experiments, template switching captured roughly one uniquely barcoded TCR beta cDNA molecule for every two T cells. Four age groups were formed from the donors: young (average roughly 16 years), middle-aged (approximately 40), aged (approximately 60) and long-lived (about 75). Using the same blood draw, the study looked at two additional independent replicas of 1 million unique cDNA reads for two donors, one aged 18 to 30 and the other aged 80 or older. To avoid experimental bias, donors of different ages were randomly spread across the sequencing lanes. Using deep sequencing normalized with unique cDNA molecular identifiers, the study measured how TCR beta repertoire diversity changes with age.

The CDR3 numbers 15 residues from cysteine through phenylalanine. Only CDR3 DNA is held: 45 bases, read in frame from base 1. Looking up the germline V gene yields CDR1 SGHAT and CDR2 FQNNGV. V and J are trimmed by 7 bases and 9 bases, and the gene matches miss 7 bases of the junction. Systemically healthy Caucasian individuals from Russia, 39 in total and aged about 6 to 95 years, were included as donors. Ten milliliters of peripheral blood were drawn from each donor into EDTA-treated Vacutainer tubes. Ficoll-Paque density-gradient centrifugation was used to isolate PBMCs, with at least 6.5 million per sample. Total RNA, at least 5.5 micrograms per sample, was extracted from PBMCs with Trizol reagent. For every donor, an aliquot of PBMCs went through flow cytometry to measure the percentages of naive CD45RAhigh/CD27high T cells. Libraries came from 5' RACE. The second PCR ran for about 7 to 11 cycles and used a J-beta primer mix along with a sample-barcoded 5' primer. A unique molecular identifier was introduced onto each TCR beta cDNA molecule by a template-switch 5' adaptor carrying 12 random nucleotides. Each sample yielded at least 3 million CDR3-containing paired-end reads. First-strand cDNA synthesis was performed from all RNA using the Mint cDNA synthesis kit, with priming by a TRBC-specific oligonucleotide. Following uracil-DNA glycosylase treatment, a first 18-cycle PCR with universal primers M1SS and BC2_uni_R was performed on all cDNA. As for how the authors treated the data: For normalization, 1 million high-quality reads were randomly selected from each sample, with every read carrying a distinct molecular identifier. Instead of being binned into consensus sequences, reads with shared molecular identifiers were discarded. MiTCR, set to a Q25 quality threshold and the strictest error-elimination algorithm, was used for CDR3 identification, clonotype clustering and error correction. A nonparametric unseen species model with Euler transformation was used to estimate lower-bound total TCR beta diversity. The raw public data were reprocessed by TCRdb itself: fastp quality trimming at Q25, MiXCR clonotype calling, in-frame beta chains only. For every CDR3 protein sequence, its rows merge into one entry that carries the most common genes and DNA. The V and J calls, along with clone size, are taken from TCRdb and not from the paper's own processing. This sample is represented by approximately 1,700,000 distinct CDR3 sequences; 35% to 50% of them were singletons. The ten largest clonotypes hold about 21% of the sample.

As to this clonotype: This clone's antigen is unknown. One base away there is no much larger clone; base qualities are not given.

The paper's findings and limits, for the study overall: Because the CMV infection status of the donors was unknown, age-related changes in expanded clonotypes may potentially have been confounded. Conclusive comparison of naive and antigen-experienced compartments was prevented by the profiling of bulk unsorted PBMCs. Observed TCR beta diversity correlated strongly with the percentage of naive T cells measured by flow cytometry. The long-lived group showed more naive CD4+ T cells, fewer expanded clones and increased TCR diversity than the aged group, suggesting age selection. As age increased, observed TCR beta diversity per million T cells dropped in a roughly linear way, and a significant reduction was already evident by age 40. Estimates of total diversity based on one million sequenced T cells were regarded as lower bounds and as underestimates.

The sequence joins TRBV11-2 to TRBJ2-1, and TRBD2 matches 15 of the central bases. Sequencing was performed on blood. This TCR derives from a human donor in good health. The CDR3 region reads CASKWTSGGAGEQFF. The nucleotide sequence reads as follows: TGTGCCAGCAAATGGACTAGCGGGGGGGCGGGTGAGCAGTTCTTC.